Below, 6 T cell receptor beta chains from the same sample are listed, as sequenced in a study of T cell clonality in common variable immunodeficiency. The repertoire was sequenced with immunoSEQ multiplex PCR; TCRdb's copy has only in-frame clones and lacks some. The data show 30,000 to 40,000 clones, with none appearing a single time. Material for sequencing was peripheral blood mononuclear cells. These receptors were obtained from a person between 18 and 70 years old in good health.

This clone was seen repeatedly, ten times or more. The CDR3 reads CASSLGAGATEAFF. The DNA read from the CDR3 is TGCGCCAGCAGCTTGGGGGCAGGGGCAACTGAA. The rearrangement uses TRBV5-1 and TRBJ1-1; a possible D gene is TRBD1 (6 bases). The observed sequence ends 3 residues before the CDR3 terminus, with the missing tail filled in from the germline J gene. Germline assignment: CDR1 SGHRS and CDR2 YFSETQ. The CDR3 spans 14 residues. V lost 0 bases, J lost 5 bases, and 11 bases lay in between. Filled out from reference TRBV5-1 and TRBJ1-1, the complete variable domain reads KAGVTQTPRYLIKTRGQQVTLSCSPISGHRSVSWYQQTPGQGLQFLFEYFSETQRNKGNFPGRFSGRQFSNSRSEMNVSTLELGDSALYLCASSLGAGATEAFFGQGTRLTVV.

Many counts were recorded for this clone. The CDR3 extends 3 residues past the end of the read, so its final part is completed from the germline J gene. The chain links TRBV19 to TRBJ1-1; no clear D. Germline CDR1 LNHDA, CDR2 SQIVND (reference sequence). Trimming left V 6 bases short and J 7 bases short, with 21 bases between. This CDR3 spans 15 amino acids. CDR3 bases read: TGTGCCAGTAGATCGAGCGGGTACGGAACTCATGAA. This codes for CASRSSGYGTHE. The whole CDR3 sequence is CASRSSGYGTHEAFF.

Many counts were recorded for this clone. The read comes to an end 3 residues before the CDR3 does, leaving the germline J gene to fill in the end. The V and J genes are TRBV7-2 and TRBJ2-7; 7 bases map to TRBD2. The CDR3 loop spans 13 amino acids. CDR1 is SGHTA, CDR2 FQGNSA, per germline. V was pared by 4 bases and J by 6 bases, with 6 bases of the junction left unmatched. The covered CDR3 bases are TGTGCCAGCAGCTCGCCGGGACTACTCGAG. The encoded protein is CASSSPGLLE. The complete CDR3 sequence is CASSSPGLLEQYF.

This clone was counted many times. The read gets to within 3 residues of the CDR3 end, and the germline J gene fills in the rest. V and J are TRBV19 and TRBJ2-1; 7 nucleotides align to TRBD2. This CDR3 is 15 amino acids long. V gave up 2 bases and J gave up 5 bases; unmatched junction bases: 6. Germline assignment: CDR1 LNHDA and CDR2 SQIVND (reference sequence). The CDR3 is CASSISSGSHNEQFF. The CDR3 bases that were read are TGTGCCAGTAGTATATCTAGCGGTTCTCACAATGAG. Together with reference TRBV19 and TRBJ2-1, the CDR3 gives the full variable domain: DGGITQSPKYLFRKEGQNVTLSCEQNLNHDAMYWYRQDPGQGLRLIYYSQIVNDFQKGDIAEGYSVSREKKESFPLTVTSAQKNPTAFYLCASSISSGSHNEQFFGPGTRLTVL.

This clone was observed many times. The read terminates 3 residues ahead of where the CDR3 ends, so the germline J gene completes it. The gene calls are TRBV20-1 and TRBJ1-2, with no clear D. V was pared by 5 bases and J by 0 bases, with 10 bases between. The germline V gene has CDR1 DFQATT and CDR2 SNEGSKA (reference sequence). The CDR3 has 13 amino acids. CDR3 DNA (partial): TGCAGTGCTCACAACCAGGCTAACTATGGC. It specifies CSAHNQANYG. The full CDR3 protein reads CSAHNQANYGYTF.

Many counts were recorded for this clone. Other DNA sequences within the sample encode an identical CDR3. The CDR3 region is CSARDPSDRAGSPLHF. The DNA read from the CDR3 is TGCAGTGCTAGGGACCCTTCGGACAGGGCTGGGTCACCC. The rearrangement uses TRBV20-1 and TRBJ1-6, with 8 nucleotides matching TRBD1. The read is 3 residues too short to cover the CDR3 end, so that end is filled in from the germline J gene. V gave up 3 bases and J gave up 10 bases; unmatched junction bases: 14. CDR1 and CDR2 (germline): DFQATT, SNEGSKA (reference sequence). CDR3 length equals 16 residues.